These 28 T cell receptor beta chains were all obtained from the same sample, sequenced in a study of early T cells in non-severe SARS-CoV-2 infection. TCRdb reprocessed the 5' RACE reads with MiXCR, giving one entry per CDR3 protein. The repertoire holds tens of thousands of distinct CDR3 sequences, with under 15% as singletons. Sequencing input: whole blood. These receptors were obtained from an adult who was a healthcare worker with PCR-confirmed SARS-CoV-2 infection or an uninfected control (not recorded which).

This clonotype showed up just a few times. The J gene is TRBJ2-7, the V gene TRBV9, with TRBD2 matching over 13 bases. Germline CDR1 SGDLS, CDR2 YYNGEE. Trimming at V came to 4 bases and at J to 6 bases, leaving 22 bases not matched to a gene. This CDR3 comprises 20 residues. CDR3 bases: TGTGCCAGCAGCCCCGACCCAGGACTAGCGGGAGTCTTGAGGCTCGGCGAGCAGTACTTC. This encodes CASSPDPGLAGVLRLGEQYF. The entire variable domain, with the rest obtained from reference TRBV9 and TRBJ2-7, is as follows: DSGVTQTPKHLITATGQRVTLRCSPRSGDLSVYWYQQSLDQGLQFLIQYYNGEERAKGNILERFSAQQFPDLHSELNLSSLELGDSALYFCASSPDPGLAGVLRLGEQYFGPGTRLTVT.

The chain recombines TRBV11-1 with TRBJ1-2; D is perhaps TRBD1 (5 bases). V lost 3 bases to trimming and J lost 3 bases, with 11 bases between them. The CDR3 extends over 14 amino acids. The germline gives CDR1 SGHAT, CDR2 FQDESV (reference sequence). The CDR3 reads CASSFLRGDYGYTF. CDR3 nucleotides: TGTGCCAGCAGCTTTCTGCGAGGGGACTATGGCTACACCTTC.

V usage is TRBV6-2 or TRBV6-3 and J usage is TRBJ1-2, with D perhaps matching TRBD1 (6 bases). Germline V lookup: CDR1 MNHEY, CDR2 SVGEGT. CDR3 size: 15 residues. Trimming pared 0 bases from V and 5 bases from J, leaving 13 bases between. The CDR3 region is CASSYSSMRGYGYTF. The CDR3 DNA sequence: TGTGCCAGCAGTTACTCGTCAATGAGGGGGTATGGCTACACCTTC.

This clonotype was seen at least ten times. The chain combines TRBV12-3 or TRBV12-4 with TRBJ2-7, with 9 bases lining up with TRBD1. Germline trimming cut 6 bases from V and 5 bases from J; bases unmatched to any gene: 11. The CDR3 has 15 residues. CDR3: CASSMGGTGRDEQYF. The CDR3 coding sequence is TGTGCCAGCAGCATGGGGGGGACAGGGAGAGACGAGCAGTACTTC.

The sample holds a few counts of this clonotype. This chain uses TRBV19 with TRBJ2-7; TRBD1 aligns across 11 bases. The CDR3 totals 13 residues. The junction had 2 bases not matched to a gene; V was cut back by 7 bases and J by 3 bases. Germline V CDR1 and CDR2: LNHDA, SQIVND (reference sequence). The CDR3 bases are TGTGCCAGTACCGGGACAGGGGGCTACGAGCAGTACTTC. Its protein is CASTGTGGYEQYF.

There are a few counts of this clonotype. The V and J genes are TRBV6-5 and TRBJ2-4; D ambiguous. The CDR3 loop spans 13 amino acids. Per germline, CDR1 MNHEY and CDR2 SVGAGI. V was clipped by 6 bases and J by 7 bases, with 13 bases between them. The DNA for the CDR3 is TGTGCCAGCAGCCCCGGTCCCGATAACATTCAGTACTTC. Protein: CASSPGPDNIQYF.

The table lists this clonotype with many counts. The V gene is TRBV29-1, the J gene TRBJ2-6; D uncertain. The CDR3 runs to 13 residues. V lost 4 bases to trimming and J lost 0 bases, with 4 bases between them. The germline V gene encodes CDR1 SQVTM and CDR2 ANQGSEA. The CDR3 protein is CSVVDSGANVLTF. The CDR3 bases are TGCAGCGTTGTTGACTCTGGGGCCAACGTCCTGACTTTC.

In DNA, the CDR3 is TGTGCCAGCAGAGTGGACGTCACCGGGGAGCTGTTTTTT. Residues: CASRVDVTGELFF. The chain is built from TRBV5-6 and TRBJ2-2; D gene uncertain. Trimming removed 5 bases from V and 4 bases from J, with 9 bases in between. Germline CDR1 SGHDT, CDR2 YYEEEE. There are 13 residues in the CDR3.

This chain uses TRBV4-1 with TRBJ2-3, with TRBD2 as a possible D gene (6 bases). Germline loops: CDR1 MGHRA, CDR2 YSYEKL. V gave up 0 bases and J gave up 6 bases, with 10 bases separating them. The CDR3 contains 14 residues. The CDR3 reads CASSQDLRGDTQYF. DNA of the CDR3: TGCGCCAGCAGCCAAGATCTCCGGGGGGATACGCAGTATTTT.

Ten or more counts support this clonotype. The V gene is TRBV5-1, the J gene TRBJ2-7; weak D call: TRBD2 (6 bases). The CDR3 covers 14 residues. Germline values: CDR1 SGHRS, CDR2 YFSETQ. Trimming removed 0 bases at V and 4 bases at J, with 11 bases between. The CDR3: CASSLAGGRYEQYF. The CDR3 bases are TGCGCCAGCAGCTTGGCCGGGGGTCGGTACGAGCAGTACTTC.

The CDR3, as DNA: TGTGCCAGCAGTCTTCTAGACAGGGTGACTGAGCAGTACTTC. This translates into CASSLLDRVTEQYF. The chain joins TRBV6-6 to TRBJ2-7, with TRBD1 matching 7 bases. The germline V gene encodes CDR1 MNHNY and CDR2 SVGAGI (reference sequence). The CDR3 contains 14 residues. The junction had 11 bases not matched to a gene; V was cut back by 5 bases and J by 7 bases.

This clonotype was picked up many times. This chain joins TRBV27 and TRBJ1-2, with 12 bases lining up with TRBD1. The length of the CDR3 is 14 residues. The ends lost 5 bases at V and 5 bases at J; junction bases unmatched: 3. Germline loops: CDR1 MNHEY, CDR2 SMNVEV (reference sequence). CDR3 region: CASSQGQGAYGYTF. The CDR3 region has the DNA TGTGCCAGCAGTCAGGGACAGGGGGCGTATGGCTACACCTTC.

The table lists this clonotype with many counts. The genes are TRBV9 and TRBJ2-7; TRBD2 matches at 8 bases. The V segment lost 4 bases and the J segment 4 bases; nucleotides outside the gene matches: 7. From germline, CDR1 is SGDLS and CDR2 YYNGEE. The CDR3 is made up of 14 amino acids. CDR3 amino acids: CASSTAGVSYEQYF. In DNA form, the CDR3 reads TGTGCCAGCAGCACAGCGGGGGTATCGTACGAGCAGTACTTC.

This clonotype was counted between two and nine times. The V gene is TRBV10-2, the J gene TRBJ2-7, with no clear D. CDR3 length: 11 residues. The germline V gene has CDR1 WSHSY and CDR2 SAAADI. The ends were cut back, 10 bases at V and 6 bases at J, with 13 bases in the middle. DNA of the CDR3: TGCGCCATGCAGAAGAGGCCCGAGCAGTACTTC. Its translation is CAMQKRPEQYF.

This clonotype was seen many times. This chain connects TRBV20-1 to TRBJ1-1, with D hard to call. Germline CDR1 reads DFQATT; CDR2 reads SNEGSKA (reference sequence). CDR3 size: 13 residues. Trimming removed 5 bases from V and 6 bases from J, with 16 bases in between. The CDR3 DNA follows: TGCAGTGCTCCCGCGGAAGGGCGGCCTGAAGCTTTCTTT. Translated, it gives CSAPAEGRPEAFF.

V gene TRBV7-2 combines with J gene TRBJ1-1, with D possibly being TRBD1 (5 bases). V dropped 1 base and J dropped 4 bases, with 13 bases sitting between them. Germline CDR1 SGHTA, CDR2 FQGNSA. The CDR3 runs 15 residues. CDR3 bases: TGTGCCAGCAGCTTAGATCGGCAGGGAGGCACTGAAGCTTTCTTT. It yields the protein CASSLDRQGGTEAFF.

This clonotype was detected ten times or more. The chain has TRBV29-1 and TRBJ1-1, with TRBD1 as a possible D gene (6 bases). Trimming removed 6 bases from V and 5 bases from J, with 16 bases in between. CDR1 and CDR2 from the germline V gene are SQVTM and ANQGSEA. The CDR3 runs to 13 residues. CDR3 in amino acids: CSVHREAWTEAFF. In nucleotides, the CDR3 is TGCAGCGTGCACAGGGAAGCTTGGACTGAAGCTTTCTTT.

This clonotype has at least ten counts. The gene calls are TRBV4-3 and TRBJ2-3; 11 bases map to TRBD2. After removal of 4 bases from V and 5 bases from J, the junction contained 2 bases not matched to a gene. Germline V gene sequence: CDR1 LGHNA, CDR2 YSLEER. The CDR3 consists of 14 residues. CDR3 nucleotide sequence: TGCGCCAGCAGCCTTGGACTAGCGGGAGATACGCAGTATTTT. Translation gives CASSLGLAGDTQYF.

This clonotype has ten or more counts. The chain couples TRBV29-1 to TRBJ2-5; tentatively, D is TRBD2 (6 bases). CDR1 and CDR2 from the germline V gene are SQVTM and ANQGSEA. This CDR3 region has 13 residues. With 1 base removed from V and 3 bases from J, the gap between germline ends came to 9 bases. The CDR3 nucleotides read TGCAGCGTTGAAGCGGGGGTTGAAGAGACCCAGTACTTC. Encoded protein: CSVEAGVEETQYF.

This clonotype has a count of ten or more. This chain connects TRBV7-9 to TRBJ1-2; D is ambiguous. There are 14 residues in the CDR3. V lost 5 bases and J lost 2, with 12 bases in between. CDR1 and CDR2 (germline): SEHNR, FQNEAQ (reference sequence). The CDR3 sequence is CASSPDGGNYGYTF. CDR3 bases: TGTGCCAGCAGCCCGGACGGAGGAAACTATGGCTACACCTTC.

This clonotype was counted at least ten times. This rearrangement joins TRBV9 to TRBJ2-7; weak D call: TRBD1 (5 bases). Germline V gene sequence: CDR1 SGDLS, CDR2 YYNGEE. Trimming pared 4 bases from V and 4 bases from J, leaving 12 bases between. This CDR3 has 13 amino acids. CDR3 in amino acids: CASSPRAGYEQYF. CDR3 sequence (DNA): TGTGCCAGCAGCCCCCGGGCAGGGTACGAGCAGTACTTC.

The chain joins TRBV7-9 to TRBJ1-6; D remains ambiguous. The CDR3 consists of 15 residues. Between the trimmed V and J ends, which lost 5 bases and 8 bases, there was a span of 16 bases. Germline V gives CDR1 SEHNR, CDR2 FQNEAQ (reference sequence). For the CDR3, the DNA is TGTGCCAGCAGCGGAGACGTGGGGAACTATTCACCCCTCCACTTT. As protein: CASSGDVGNYSPLHF. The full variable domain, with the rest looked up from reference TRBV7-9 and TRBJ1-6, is DTGVSQNPRHKITKRGQNVTFRCDPISEHNRLYWYRQTLGQGPEFLTYFQNEAQLEKSRLLSDRFSAERPKGSFSTLEIQRTEQGDSAMYLCASSGDVGNYSPLHFGNGTRLTVT.

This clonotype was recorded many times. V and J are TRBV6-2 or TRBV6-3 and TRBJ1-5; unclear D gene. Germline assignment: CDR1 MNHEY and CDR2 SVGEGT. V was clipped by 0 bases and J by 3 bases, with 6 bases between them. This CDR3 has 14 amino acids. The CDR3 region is CASSYSTVNQPQHF. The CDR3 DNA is TGTGCCAGCAGTTACTCTACAGTCAATCAGCCCCAGCATTTT.

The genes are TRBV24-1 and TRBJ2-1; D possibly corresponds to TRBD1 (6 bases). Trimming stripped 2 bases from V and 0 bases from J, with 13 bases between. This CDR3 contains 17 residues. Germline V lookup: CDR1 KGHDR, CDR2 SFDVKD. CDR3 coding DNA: TGTGCCACCAGTGATTCAAGACAGGCCAGCTCCTACAATGAGCAGTTCTTC. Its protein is CATSDSRQASSYNEQFF.

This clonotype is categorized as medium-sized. This CDR3 is CASSQGVSPRETQYF. The CDR3 DNA reads TGCGCCAGCAGCCAAGGTGTCTCCCCGAGGGAGACCCAGTACTTC. V and J are TRBV4-3 and TRBJ2-5; D is ambiguous. The CDR3 runs to 15 residues. Trimming took off 1 base at V and 5 bases at J, with 14 bases between the two ends. From germline, CDR1 is LGHNA and CDR2 YSLEER.

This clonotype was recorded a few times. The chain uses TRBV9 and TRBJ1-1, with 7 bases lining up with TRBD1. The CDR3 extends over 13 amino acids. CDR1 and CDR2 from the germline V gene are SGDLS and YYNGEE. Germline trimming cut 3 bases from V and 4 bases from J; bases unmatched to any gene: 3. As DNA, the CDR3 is TGTGCCAGCAGCGAATACAGGGGCACTGAAGCTTTCTTT. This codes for CASSEYRGTEAFF.

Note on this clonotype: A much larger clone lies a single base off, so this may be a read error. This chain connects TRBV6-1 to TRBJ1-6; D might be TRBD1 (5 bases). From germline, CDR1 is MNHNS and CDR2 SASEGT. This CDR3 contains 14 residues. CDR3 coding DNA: TGTGCCAGCAGAGCAGGGCGAGATAAATCACCCCTCCACTTT. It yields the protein CASRAGRDKSPLHF.

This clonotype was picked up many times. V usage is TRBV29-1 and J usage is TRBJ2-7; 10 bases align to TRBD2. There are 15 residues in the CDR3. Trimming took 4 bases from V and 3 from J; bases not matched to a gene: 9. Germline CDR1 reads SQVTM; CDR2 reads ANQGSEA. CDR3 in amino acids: CSVVLSGGHHYEQYF. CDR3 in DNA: TGCAGCGTTGTACTTAGCGGGGGGCATCACTACGAGCAGTACTTC.